This is a list of T cell receptor beta chains from one sample in a study of vaccination and CD4 T cells after COVID-19. TCRdb used MiXCR to reprocess the PCR reads, holding one entry per CDR3 protein. There are fewer than 15,000 distinct CDR3 sequences in the sample; less than 80% occur only once, and less than 35% lies in the top ten. Their target antigens are unknown. Material for sequencing was CD4+ T cells from blood, cultured in vitro. The receptors were gathered from a human donor who had recovered from COVID-19. CDR3s include the opening cysteine and the closing phenylalanine or tryptophan. Fields, in order: V gene, D gene, J gene, clone size, CDR3 protein, CDR3 DNA. A D gene is named only where the DNA matches it firmly. Expanded clones are given a class, and other clones once, few, many or no size at all.

>TRBV6-2/TRBV6-3|-|TRBJ2-5|-
CASSYSRESGSKETQYF
TGTGCCAGCAGTTACTCTAGAGAGAGTGGGAGCAAGGAGACCCAGTACTTC
>TRBV18|-|TRBJ1-5|-
CASSPGQGLQPQHF
TGTGCCAGCTCACCAGGGCAGGGCCTACAGCCCCAGCATTTT
>TRBV28|TRBD2|TRBJ2-3|-
CASSSLLAGGTDTQYF
TGTGCCAGCAGTTCCTTACTAGCGGGAGGGACAGATACGCAGTATTTT
>TRBV6-1|-|TRBJ2-2|-
CASKRGQNTGELFF
TGTGCCAGCAAAAGAGGACAGAACACCGGGGAGCTGTTTTTT
>TRBV20-1|-|TRBJ1-5|-
CSARDGSRVSNQPQHF
TGCAGTGCTAGAGATGGGTCCAGGGTTAGCAATCAGCCCCAGCATTTT
>TRBV6-1|-|TRBJ2-6|-
CASMRHRSSGANVLTF
TGTGCCAGCATGCGCCACAGGAGCTCTGGGGCCAACGTCCTGACTTTC
>TRBV6-5|-|TRBJ2-7|-
CASSYSKFGGYEQYF
TGTGCCAGCAGTTACTCGAAGTTCGGTGGCTACGAGCAGTACTTC
>TRBV12-3/TRBV12-4|TRBD1|TRBJ1-1|-
CASSLRGRGYTEAFF
TGTGCCAGCAGTTTACGGGGCAGGGGGTACACTGAAGCTTTCTTT
>TRBV20-1|TRBD1|TRBJ1-1|-
CSAPGTGGVRTETFF
TGCAGTGCTCCCGGGACAGGGGGAGTTAGAACTGAAACTTTCTTT
>TRBV7-7|-|TRBJ2-5|-
CASSLAGLGETQYF
TGTGCTAGCAGCTTAGCAGGCTTAGGAGAGACCCAGTACTTC
>TRBV20-1|-|TRBJ1-2|-
CSARDGRDIDGYTF
TGCAGTGCTAGAGACGGCAGGGATATCGATGGCTACACCTTC
>TRBV20-1|-|TRBJ1-2|-
CSARPQWWDGGYTF
TGCAGTGCTAGGCCGCAGTGGTGGGATGGTGGCTACACCTTC
>TRBV6-5|-|TRBJ1-5|-
CASSSSDAGGNQPQHF
TGTGCCAGCAGTTCCTCGGACGCCGGGGGCAATCAGCCCCAGCATTTT
>TRBV7-2|-|TRBJ2-5|few
CASSLAFRETQYF
TGTGCCAGCAGCTTAGCGTTCCGGGAGACCCAGTACTTC
>TRBV6-4|-|TRBJ2-3|-
CASSAYSSGTDTQYF
TGTGCCAGCAGTGCATACTCTAGCGGCACAGATACGCAGTATTTT
>TRBV6-1|TRBD1|TRBJ2-3|-
CASSQGRTGITDTQYF
TGTGCCTCCTCCCAGGGAAGGACAGGGATCACAGATACGCAGTATTTT
>TRBV11-2|-|TRBJ1-6|few
CASSLAGNSPLHF
TGTGCCAGCAGCTTAGCGGGGAATTCACCCCTCCACTTT
>TRBV19|-|TRBJ1-2|few
CASSIDPGRVDYGYTF
TGTGCCAGTAGTATAGATCCGGGCAGGGTCGACTATGGCTACACCTTC
>TRBV27|-|TRBJ1-1|-
CASSFRGENTEAFF
TGTGCCAGCAGTTTCAGAGGGGAGAACACTGAAGCTTTCTTT
>TRBV7-9|-|TRBJ1-6|-
CASSFGGKPNSPLHF
TGTGCCAGCAGCTTCGGCGGGAAACCGAATTCACCCCTCCACTTT
>TRBV7-2|TRBD1|TRBJ1-5|-
CASSLADRVNQPQHF
TGTGCCAGCAGCTTAGCCGACAGGGTCAATCAGCCCCAGCATTTT
>TRBV20-1|TRBD1|TRBJ1-5|-
CSASTTGFLNQPQHF
TGCAGTGCTTCAACGACAGGGTTCTTGAATCAGCCCCAGCATTTT
>TRBV20-1|-|TRBJ2-7|-
CSARLLTTYEQYF
TGCAGTGCTAGGCTCTTAACTACCTACGAGCAGTACTTC
>TRBV11-3|-|TRBJ2-3|-
CASSLTSTDTQYF
TGTGCCAGCAGCTTAACCAGCACAGATACGCAGTATTTT
>TRBV20-1|-|TRBJ1-6|-
CSAGTPRVSPLHF
TGCAGTGCTGGGACCCCGAGGGTTTCACCCCTCCACTTT
>TRBV2|-|TRBJ1-5|-
CASRSGGQGNQPQHF
TGTGCCAGCAGAAGCGGGGGGCAGGGAAATCAGCCCCAGCATTTT
>TRBV27|-|TRBJ2-5|-
CAPRWTQYF
TGTGCCCCTAGGTGGACCCAGTACTTC
>TRBV6-1|TRBD2|TRBJ2-7|-
CASSPGEGRFYEQYF
TGTGCCAGCAGTCCCGGGGAGGGGAGATTCTACGAGCAGTACTTC
>TRBV7-2|TRBD2|TRBJ2-5|-
CASSNGWGGRQETQYF
TGTGCCAGCAGCAACGGCTGGGGGGGTAGACAAGAGACCCAGTACTTC
>TRBV6-2/TRBV6-3|TRBD1|TRBJ2-1|-
CASRGTGKSNEQFF
TGTGCCAGCAGGGGGACAGGGAAATCAAATGAGCAGTTCTTC
>TRBV10-3|-|TRBJ1-6|few
CAISESGAGGSPLHF
TGTGCCATCAGTGAGTCAGGGGCAGGCGGCTCACCCCTCCACTTT
>TRBV28|-|TRBJ1-1|once
CASVQWGRQAFF
TGTGCCAGCGTCCAATGGGGGAGGCAAGCTTTCTTT
>TRBV27|TRBD1|TRBJ1-6|once
CASSFDRGTSPLHF
TGTGCCAGCAGTTTCGACAGGGGGACCTCACCCCTCCACTTT
>TRBV7-6|-|TRBJ2-2|-
CASSFQLGGTGELFF
TGTGCCAGCAGCTTCCAGTTGGGTGGCACCGGGGAGCTGTTTTTT
>TRBV27|-|TRBJ1-2|few
CASSLWGAGRDGYGYTF
TGTGCCAGCAGTTTATGGGGAGCAGGGAGAGACGGCTATGGCTACACCTTC
>TRBV20-1|-|TRBJ1-2|-
CSARDGRSLSNYGYTF
TGCAGTGCTAGAGATGGCCGTTCGCTTTCTAACTATGGCTACACCTTC
>TRBV6-4|-|TRBJ1-5|-
CASPLFQPQHF
TGTGCCAGCCCTTTGTTTCAGCCCCAGCATTTT
>TRBV20-1|-|TRBJ2-5|once
CSARDPAETQYF
TGCAGTGCTAGAGACCCGGCAGAGACCCAGTACTTC
>TRBV20-1|-|TRBJ2-3|-
CSASGGWTSTDTQYF
TGCAGTGCTAGCGGGGGATGGACTAGCACAGATACGCAGTATTTT
>TRBV2|TRBD1|TRBJ1-5|-
CASRADRDGYQPQHF
TGTGCCAGCAGAGCGGACAGGGATGGGTATCAGCCCCAGCATTTT
>TRBV24-1|-|TRBJ1-2|few
CATSERTSLRDGYTF
TGTGCCACCAGTGAACGGACATCCCTACGGGATGGCTACACCTTC
>TRBV5-1|TRBD1|TRBJ1-6|-
CASSRQQGASYNSPLHF
TGCGCCAGCAGTCGTCAACAGGGGGCATCCTATAATTCACCCCTCCACTTT
>TRBV6-5|-|TRBJ1-5|few
CASSYQSLNQPQHF
TGTGCCAGCAGTTACCAGAGTCTAAATCAGCCCCAGCATTTT
>TRBV7-3|TRBD2|TRBJ2-3|once
CASSLGYGGLAADTQYF
TGTGCCAGCAGCTTAGGATATGGGGGACTAGCGGCAGATACGCAGTATTTT
>TRBV15|-|TRBJ1-3|-
CATSTLRAGSGNTIYF
TGTGCCACCAGCACTTTACGGGCAGGCTCTGGAAACACCATATATTTT
>TRBV7-2|TRBD1|TRBJ1-5|-
CASSLEGQPNQPQHF
TGTGCCAGCAGCTTAGAGGGACAGCCCAATCAGCCCCAGCATTTT
>TRBV29-1|-|TRBJ1-2|-
CSVVRDSLNYGYTF
TGCAGCGTTGTAAGAGACAGCCTTAACTATGGCTACACCTTC
>TRBV7-3|TRBD1|TRBJ2-7|-
CASGRDRGAYEQYF
TGTGCCAGCGGACGGGACAGGGGAGCCTACGAGCAGTACTTC
>TRBV6-2/TRBV6-3|-|TRBJ2-6|-
CASRVPGANVLTF
TGTGCCAGCAGGGTCCCGGGGGCCAACGTCCTGACTTTC
>TRBV11-3|-|TRBJ2-3|few
CASSLRGPLDTQYF
TGTGCCAGCAGCTTACGTGGTCCCCTTGATACGCAGTATTTT
>TRBV7-2|TRBD2|TRBJ2-3|-
CASSLVVGSGRARGTDTQYF
TGTGCCAGCAGCTTAGTGGTGGGTAGCGGGAGGGCCAGGGGTACAGATACGCAGTATTTT
>TRBV15|-|TRBJ1-5|few
CATSRDPNQPQHF
TGTGCCACCAGCAGAGATCCCAATCAGCCCCAGCATTTT
>TRBV20-1|TRBD1|TRBJ1-4|few
CSARTPRQGTNEKLFF
TGCAGTGCTAGGACGCCTCGACAGGGCACCAATGAAAAACTGTTTTTT
>TRBV6-1|-|TRBJ2-3|-
CATMVATDTQYF
TGTGCTACCATGGTAGCCACAGATACGCAGTATTTT
>TRBV11-2|-|TRBJ2-3|-
CASSLEPQTNTQYF
TGTGCCAGCAGCTTAGAACCCCAGACTAATACGCAGTATTTT
>TRBV11-2|-|TRBJ2-7|-
CASSSPPVRHEQYF
TGTGCCAGCAGCTCCCCGCCGGTGAGACACGAGCAGTACTTC
>TRBV20-1|TRBD1|TRBJ1-5|few
CSARDRRTGVGNQPQHF
TGCAGTGCTAGAGATCGCCGGACAGGGGTTGGCAATCAGCCCCAGCATTTT
>TRBV11-2|-|TRBJ2-7|-
CASSTSLQGNEQYF
TGTGCCAGCAGCACCTCCCTACAGGGTAACGAGCAGTACTTC
>TRBV20-1|-|TRBJ1-5|few
CSARARMVSNQPQHF
TGCAGTGCTAGAGCTAGGATGGTAAGCAATCAGCCCCAGCATTTT